The 27 T cell receptor beta chains reported below all come from one sample, sequenced in a study of shared clonotypes between healthy human individuals. The repertoire was sequenced with immunoSEQ multiplex PCR; TCRdb's copy has only in-frame clones and lacks some. The top ten hold about 0.52% of the sample, which has more than 850,000 clones, about 80% seen once. The sample comprised memory CD4+ T cells from PBMCs. Regarding subset: CD45RA-negative fraction. The receptors come from a man younger than 35 in good health. Some clones in this sample may be carry-over from other donors' samples.

The rearrangement uses TRBV5-6 and TRBJ1-1, with TRBD1 matching over 8 bases. Trimming at V came to 4 bases and at J to 4 bases, leaving 12 bases not matched to a gene. The CDR3 runs 16 residues. Germline V gene lookup returns CDR1 SGHDT and CDR2 YYEEEE. The CDR3 reads CASSETWTGKFTEAFF. The CDR3 DNA follows: TGTGCCAGCAGCGAAACATGGACAGGGAAGTTCACTGAAGCTTTCTTT.

The CDR3 sequence is CASSLLGQTDTQYF. DNA of the CDR3: TGTGCCAGCAGCTTACTGGGACAGACAGATACGCAGTATTTT. The chain joins TRBV7-2 to TRBJ2-3; 7 bases are a match to TRBD1. V was clipped by 2 bases and J by 3 bases; unmatched bases: 2. The CDR3 totals 14 residues. Germline assignment: CDR1 SGHTA and CDR2 FQGNSA. Looking up the rest from reference TRBV7-2 and TRBJ2-3 gives the full variable domain: GAGVSQSPSNKVTEKGKDVELRCDPISGHTALYWYRQSLGQGLEFLIYFQGNSAPDKSGLPSDRFSAERTGGSVSTLTIQRTQQEDSAVYLCASSLLGQTDTQYFGPGTRLTVL.

As to this clone: Since a much larger clone is just one base distant, this may be a read error. The rearrangement joins TRBV9 to TRBJ2-7; D possibly uses TRBD1 or TRBD2 (5 bases each). Trimming took off 4 bases at V and 2 bases at J, with 13 bases between the two ends. The CDR3 is 14 amino acids. Germline assignment: CDR1 SGDLS and CDR2 YYNGEE. CDR3 in amino acids: CASSFRDGPYEQYF. Written as DNA, the CDR3 is TGTGCCAGCAGCTTCCGGGACGGACCCTACGAGCAGTACTTC.

The chain combines TRBV28 with TRBJ2-7; 11 nucleotides agree with TRBD1. The V gene end was trimmed by 6 bases and the J gene end by 5 bases; junction bases not matched to a gene: 9. CDR3 size: 15 residues. Germline V CDR1 and CDR2: MDHEN, SYDVKM. The CDR3 region is CASSSDRGLWNEQYF. In nucleotides, the CDR3 is TGTGCCAGCAGCTCGGACAGGGGGCTCTGGAACGAGCAGTACTTC.

The chain combines TRBV5-4 with TRBJ2-5; tentatively, D is TRBD2 (5 bases). The CDR3 spans 13 residues. The V gene lost 4 bases and the J gene lost 5 bases, with 12 bases spanning the gap. CDR1 is SGHNT and CDR2 is YYREEE in the germline V gene (reference sequence). The CDR3 protein is CASSAGLKETQYF. In nucleotides, the CDR3 is TGTGCCAGCAGCGCAGGACTCAAGGAGACCCAGTACTTC.

Note on this clone: Distinct nucleotide sequences in the sample also encode this CDR3. The chain links TRBV2 to TRBJ1-2; D perhaps matches TRBD1 (6 bases). V gave up 6 bases and J gave up 8 bases, with 22 bases separating them. Looked up from germline, CDR1 is SNHLY and CDR2 is FYNNEI. This CDR3 contains 15 residues. CDR3 residues: CASSPIPRTARGYTF. The CDR3 DNA sequence: TGTGCCAGCAGCCCGATACCCCGGACAGCACGCGGCTACACCTTC.

The chain uses TRBV7-3 and TRBJ1-2, with 8 nucleotides matching TRBD1. The J segment lost 7 bases and the V segment lost 3 bases, leaving 4 bases of the junction unmatched. This CDR3 has 13 amino acids. Germline values: CDR1 SGHTA, CDR2 FQGTGA. CDR3: CASSFPQGAGYTF. The CDR3, as DNA: TGTGCCAGCAGCTTCCCCCAGGGGGCTGGCTACACCTTC.

This clone was detected once. This chain uses TRBV28 with TRBJ2-1, with D maybe TRBD2 (5 bases). This CDR3 region has 13 residues. Germline V CDR1 and CDR2: MDHEN, SYDVKM. Trimming took off 6 bases at V and 7 bases at J, with 13 bases between the two ends. The CDR3 region has the DNA TGTGCCAGCAGCCTAGCATCCCAGAATGAGCAGTTCTTC. The encoded protein is CASSLASQNEQFF.

CDR3 DNA: TGTGCCAGCAGCTTGGCCCCCGGACAGGGGACGGCCTACGAGCAGTACTTC. It is translated as CASSLAPGQGTAYEQYF. J is TRBJ2-7 and V is TRBV5-5, with 9 bases identical to TRBD1. Per the germline V gene, CDR1 is SGHKS and CDR2 is YYEKEE (reference sequence). There are 17 residues in the CDR3. Trimming at V came to 0 bases and at J to 2 bases, leaving 9 bases not matched to a gene.

V usage is TRBV30 and J usage is TRBJ1-1; tentatively, D is TRBD1 (5 bases). Germline V gene lookup returns CDR1 GTSNPN and CDR2 SVGIG (reference sequence). The CDR3 consists of 12 residues. CDR3 loop: CAEVTEGREAFF. The CDR3 DNA sequence: TGTGCGGAAGTTACCGAGGGGCGGGAAGCTTTCTTT.

This clone appeared a single time. The chain employs TRBV5-1 and TRBJ1-3; TRBD1 agrees at 8 bases. Germline CDR1 and CDR2: SGHRS and YFSETQ. The CDR3 has 17 amino acids. Germline trimming cut 0 bases from V and 0 bases from J; bases unmatched to any gene: 5. The CDR3 sequence: CASSLGGTGGSGNTIYF. The CDR3 DNA is TGCGCCAGCAGCTTGGGTGGGACAGGCGGCTCTGGAAACACCATATATTTT.

The J gene is TRBJ1-1, the V gene TRBV25-1; D is unclear. The CDR3 loop spans 12 amino acids. Germline V lookup: CDR1 MGHDK, CDR2 SYGVNS. V was cut by 3 bases and J by 8 bases, with 10 bases left in between. CDR3 nucleotides: TGTGCCAGCAGTGAGGGTATTCAAGAAGCTTTCTTT. This codes for CASSEGIQEAFF.

This rearrangement joins TRBV6-1 to TRBJ1-2; 9 nucleotides agree with TRBD1. Losses at the gene ends were 3 bases for V and 6 bases for J; bases not matched to a gene: 2. The germline V gene has CDR1 MNHNS and CDR2 SASEGT. This CDR3 comprises 13 residues. The CDR3 spells CASSEDRGHGYTF. The CDR3 DNA sequence: TGTGCCAGCAGTGAGGACAGGGGACATGGCTACACCTTC.

V and J are TRBV7-6 and TRBJ2-1, with a weak D call TRBD2 (5 bases). Looked up from germline, CDR1 is SGHVS and CDR2 is FNYEAQ. The CDR3 is made up of 15 amino acids. Trimming stripped 5 bases from V and 3 bases from J, with 14 bases between. As DNA, the CDR3 is TGTGCCAGCAGCCCTCTTGAGCGGAGCTACAATGAGCAGTTCTTC. Amino acids: CASSPLERSYNEQFF.

The chain links TRBV6-4 to TRBJ1-4; no firm D call. V lost 3 bases and J 4 bases, leaving 6 bases between the germline ends. CDR1 is MRHNA, CDR2 SNTAGT, per germline. The CDR3 runs to 13 residues. The CDR3 nucleotides are TGTGCCAGCAGTGAGGAGTTTAATGAAAAACTGTTTTTT. Encoded protein: CASSEEFNEKLFF.

This chain joins TRBV6-5 and TRBJ1-3; D is perhaps TRBD1 (6 bases). Germline V gene data show CDR1 as MNHEY and CDR2 as SVGAGI. The V gene lost 4 bases and the J gene lost 6 bases, with 16 bases spanning the gap. The CDR3 length is 15 residues. Here the CDR3 DNA reads TGTGCCAGCAGTTTCAGGGGACTAGGATTAAACACCATATATTTT. Residues: CASSFRGLGLNTIYF.

The count of this clone is one. The chain joins TRBV10-1 to TRBJ2-5; D ambiguous. Germline loops: CDR1 WNHNN, CDR2 SYGVQD (reference sequence). Trimming shortened V by 4 bases and J by 4 bases, and 10 bases separated the two germline ends. This CDR3 contains 13 residues. CDR3 sequence reads: CASSGALSETQYF. In DNA, the CDR3 is TGCGCCAGCAGTGGGGCTTTATCAGAGACCCAGTACTTC.

The CDR3 nucleotides are TGTGCCTGGAATAAGCGTGGAGAGACCCAGTACTTC. Residues: CAWNKRGETQYF. The chain has TRBV30 and TRBJ2-5; D unclear. Trimming took 4 bases from V and 4 from J, leaving 10 bases between them. Germline V gene sequence: CDR1 GTSNPN, CDR2 SVGIG (reference sequence). There are 12 residues in the CDR3.

The chain links TRBV5-5 to TRBJ2-2, with D perhaps TRBD1 or TRBD2 (5 bases each). Germline assignment: CDR1 SGHKS and CDR2 YYEKEE (reference sequence). The CDR3 has 15 residues. The V gene lost 1 base and the J gene lost 7 bases, with 14 bases spanning the gap. For the CDR3, the DNA is TGTGCCAGCAGCTTGCTAGCCCACAGGAACGGGGAGCTGTTTTTT. Protein product: CASSLLAHRNGELFF.

The rearrangement links TRBV28 to TRBJ2-5; tentatively, D is TRBD1 (5 bases). With 6 bases removed from V and 5 bases from J, the gap between germline ends came to 19 bases. The CDR3 sequence is 15 residues long. The germline V gene has CDR1 MDHEN and CDR2 SYDVKM. The CDR3 here is CASRKQPGIGETQYF. In DNA, the CDR3 is TGTGCCAGCAGAAAACAACCAGGGATTGGGGAGACCCAGTACTTC.

There are a few counts of this clone. The rearrangement joins TRBV30 to TRBJ2-3, with D uncertain. V lost 0 bases and J lost 6, with 13 bases in between. The CDR3 runs to 14 residues. Germline V lookup: CDR1 GTSNPN, CDR2 SVGIG (reference sequence). Here the CDR3 reads CAWSVRLVSDTQYF. Here the CDR3 DNA reads TGTGCCTGGAGTGTTCGCCTAGTGTCCGATACGCAGTATTTT.

The chain joins TRBV5-6 to TRBJ2-3, with 7 nucleotides matching TRBD1. Trimming cost V 4 bases and J 4 bases; bases outside gene matches: 6. From germline, CDR1 is SGHDT and CDR2 YYEEEE. The CDR3 is made up of 14 amino acids. The CDR3 region is CASSQSRGSDTQYF. CDR3 in DNA: TGTGCCAGCAGCCAGAGCAGGGGGTCAGATACGCAGTATTTT.

The chain recombines TRBV7-9 with TRBJ2-7; D gene uncertain. Germline-derived CDR1 and CDR2 are SEHNR and FQNEAQ (reference sequence). CDR3 length: 12 amino acids. V shed 0 bases and J shed 6 bases, with 6 bases lying between them. In nucleotides, the CDR3 is TGTGCCAGCAGCTTAGCGGCAGGCGAGCAGTACTTC. It translates to CASSLAAGEQYF.

The V and J genes are TRBV4-3 and TRBJ1-2; D gene ambiguous. Trimming pared 0 bases from V and 5 bases from J, leaving 13 bases between. Per the germline V gene, CDR1 is LGHNA and CDR2 is YSLEER. The CDR3 is 15 amino acids. CDR3 in amino acids: CASSQDNTLGYGYTF. DNA for the CDR3: TGCGCCAGCAGCCAAGACAACACTTTGGGATATGGCTACACCTTC.

With regard to this clone: Within the sample, other DNA sequences also encode this same CDR3. The chain combines TRBV7-2 with TRBJ1-2, with a tentative D call TRBD1 (6 bases). Germline lookup yields CDR1 SGHTA and CDR2 FQGNSA. The germline V and J ends were trimmed by 5 bases and 4 bases, with 11 bases remaining between them. The CDR3 spans 13 residues. The CDR3 coding sequence is TGTGCCAGCAGCCCGGACAGAAGCTATGGCTACACCTTC. Protein sequence: CASSPDRSYGYTF.

The chain combines TRBV4-2 with TRBJ2-7; perhaps D is TRBD1 or TRBD2 (6 bases each). The CDR3 has 14 amino acids. The ends were cut back, 0 bases at V and 2 bases at J, with 8 bases in the middle. From germline, CDR1 is LGHNA and CDR2 YNFKEQ. The CDR3 coding sequence is TGTGCCAGCAGCCAAGATCGGGGGCCCTACGAGCAGTACTTC. Translated, it gives CASSQDRGPYEQYF.

The CDR3 sequence: CASSRNKHTEAFF. CDR3 DNA: TGTGCCAGCAGCCGAAACAAGCACACTGAAGCTTTCTTT. The chain carries TRBV6-5 and TRBJ1-1; D gene uncertain. Germline CDR1 is MNHEY and CDR2 is SVGAGI. The length of the CDR3 is 13 residues. The germline V and J ends were trimmed by 6 bases and 3 bases, with 11 bases remaining between them.